Each of the 32 T cell receptor beta chains below was sequenced from the same sample in a study of blood T cells in healthy people across ages. Primed by a sample-barcoded 5' primer and a J-beta primer mix, a second PCR proceeded for roughly 7 to 12 cycles. Via MiXCR, TCRdb re-called the 5' RACE reads, giving one row per CDR3 protein. The data hold 1.5 million to 2 million distinct CDR3 sequences, with roughly 52% observed a single time. The sequencing input was blood. The origin of the receptors is a woman in her 40s in good health.

The V and J genes are TRBV20-1 and TRBJ2-7; 12 nucleotides align to TRBD2. Germline CDR1 reads DFQATT; CDR2 reads SNEGSKA (reference sequence). This CDR3 has 18 amino acids. J was trimmed by 0 bases and V by 0 bases; bases with no gene match: 9. In DNA form, the CDR3 reads TGCAGTGCTAGAGATGCCCTAGCGGGGGGGACTACCTCCTACGAGCAGTACTTC. This translates into CSARDALAGGTTSYEQYF.

In its sample, this clonotype was seen a few times. The chain joins TRBV9 to TRBJ1-6; D not resolved. Germline CDR1 is SGDLS and CDR2 is YYNGEE. The CDR3 consists of 13 residues. V was cut by 3 bases and J by 7 bases, with 8 bases left in between. The CDR3 nucleotides read TGTGCCAGCAGCGCCTACAGAAATTCACCCCTCCACTTT. Protein product: CASSAYRNSPLHF.

The V call is TRBV20-1, the J call TRBJ2-3, with TRBD2 matching 9 bases. CDR1 and CDR2 from the germline V gene are DFQATT and SNEGSKA (reference sequence). CDR3 size: 17 residues. Germline trimming cut 1 base from V and 3 bases from J; bases unmatched to any gene: 11. CDR3: CSARGLGRGGRTDTQYF. CDR3 sequence (DNA): TGCAGTGCTAGAGGCTTGGGGCGGGGGGGGAGGACAGATACGCAGTATTTT.

The DNA of the CDR3 is TGCGCCAGCAGCCAAGATCCACGGACAGGTGAGCAGTTCTTC. Translating it yields CASSQDPRTGEQFF. The V call is TRBV4-1, the J call TRBJ2-1; 7 bases are a match to TRBD1. The germline gives CDR1 MGHRA, CDR2 YSYEKL. Germline trimming cut 0 bases from V and 9 bases from J; bases unmatched to any gene: 5. The CDR3 consists of 14 residues.

The CDR3 loop reads CSALHGNRGGNYGYTF. Written as DNA, the CDR3 is TGCAGTGCTCTCCACGGAAACAGGGGAGGGAACTATGGCTACACCTTC. This sequence joins TRBV20-1 and TRBJ1-2, with 7 bases aligning to TRBD1. This CDR3 has 16 residues. Unmatched junction bases numbered 14, after V lost 5 bases and J lost 2 bases. Per the germline V gene, CDR1 is DFQATT and CDR2 is SNEGSKA (reference sequence).

The V gene is TRBV7-2, the J gene TRBJ2-7, with D uncertain. The CDR3 totals 15 residues. From germline, CDR1 is SGHTA and CDR2 FQGNSA. Deletions cut 3 bases from V and 2 bases from J, with 14 bases between. CDR3 nucleotide sequence: TGTGCCAGCAGCTTTGTCGACACCGGCCCCTACGAGCAGTACTTC. It codes for CASSFVDTGPYEQYF. The variable domain in full, with the rest retrieved from reference TRBV7-2 and TRBJ2-7, is GAGVSQSPSNKVTEKGKDVELRCDPISGHTALYWYRQSLGQGLEFLIYFQGNSAPDKSGLPSDRFSAERTGGSVSTLTIQRTQQEDSAVYLCASSFVDTGPYEQYFGPGTRLTVT.

The V and J genes are TRBV18 and TRBJ1-6, with a weak D call TRBD1 (6 bases). Germline V gives CDR1 KGHSH, CDR2 LQKENI. V was shortened by 3 bases and J by 7 bases, with 16 bases between the two germline ends. The CDR3 sequence is 16 residues long. The CDR3 DNA sequence: TGTGCCAGCTCACCGCCGGGACATGGGGCGAATTCACCCCTCCACTTT. It yields the protein CASSPPGHGANSPLHF.

This clonotype was observed a few times. The chain recombines TRBV7-2 with TRBJ2-1; D gene uncertain. The germline V and J ends were trimmed by 2 bases and 8 bases, with 13 bases remaining between them. There are 14 residues in the CDR3. CDR1 is SGHTA, CDR2 FQGNSA, per germline. CDR3 coding DNA: TGTGCCAGCAGCTTACATTTCTCCCAACATGAGCAGTTCTTC. This translates into CASSLHFSQHEQFF.

Remarks on this clonotype: A much bigger clone sits one base away, suggesting this may be a read error. The chain joins TRBV12-3 or TRBV12-4 to TRBJ2-7, with unresolved D. The V and J ends lost 6 bases and 6 bases respectively, with 12 bases between them. This CDR3 is 12 amino acids long. For the CDR3, the DNA is TGTGCCAGCAGACCGAGGCAAGGCGAGCAGTACTTC. Its protein is CASRPRQGEQYF.

The V gene is TRBV3-1, the J gene TRBJ1-4; D gene uncertain. V shed 1 base and J shed 4 bases, with 7 bases lying between them. Looked up from germline, CDR1 is LGHDT and CDR2 is YNNKEL (reference sequence). CDR3 length equals 14 residues. The CDR3 DNA reads TGTGCCAGCAGCCAAGGAGCAAATAATGAAAAACTGTTTTTT. It is translated as CASSQGANNEKLFF.

This clonotype was seen just once. A read error may account for a junction end that differs from germline. The chain couples TRBV11-2 to TRBJ2-6, with 9 bases identical to TRBD2. CDR3 size: 18 residues. The germline CDR1 and CDR2 sequences are SGHAT and FQNNGV. CDR3 residues: CTSSLSGRTMSGANVLTF. In DNA, the CDR3 is TGTACCAGCAGCTTAAGCGGGAGGACTATGTCTGGGGCCAACGTCCTGACTTTC.

The gene calls are TRBV4-1 and TRBJ2-3, with 7 positions matching TRBD2. There are 17 residues in the CDR3. Germline CDR1 and CDR2: MGHRA and YSYEKL. With V trimmed by 0 bases and J by 1 base, 7 bases remained unmatched. Here the CDR3 reads CASSQDWWAGGTDTQYF. For the CDR3, the DNA is TGCGCCAGCAGCCAAGATTGGTGGGCGGGGGGCACAGATACGCAGTATTTT.

The table lists this clonotype with a few counts. The chain joins TRBV25-1 to TRBJ2-5, with 11 bases matching TRBD2. The CDR3 covers 14 residues. Germline CDR1 MGHDK, CDR2 SYGVNS. After removal of 10 bases from V and 2 bases from J, the junction contained 6 bases not matched to a gene. CDR3 sequence: CATSIAGGQETQYF. In nucleotides, the CDR3 is TGTGCCACCTCAATAGCGGGGGGGCAAGAGACCCAGTACTTC.

The sample holds a few counts of this clonotype. The CDR3 DNA reads as TGTGCCACCAGCAGCCGTAGCGGGGGGTACAATGAGCAGTTCTTC. Translated: CATSSRSGGYNEQFF. The chain combines TRBV15 with TRBJ2-1; 10 positions agree with TRBD2. The CDR3 consists of 15 residues. J was trimmed by 4 bases and V by 3 bases; bases with no gene match: 3. The germline V gene has CDR1 LNHNV and CDR2 YYDKDF (reference sequence).

V is TRBV6-6 and J is TRBJ1-2; 9 positions agree with TRBD1. V dropped 11 bases and J dropped 4; count of bases not matched to a gene: 8. CDR1 is MNHNY, CDR2 SVGAGI, per germline (reference sequence). This CDR3 comprises 13 residues. The DNA for the CDR3 is TGTGCCGGCGGACAGGGGTTCATCTATGGCTACACCTTC. Encoded protein: CAGGQGFIYGYTF.

V gene TRBV2 combines with J gene TRBJ2-4; possible D gene TRBD2, 6 bases. The DNA end is a closer match to TRBJ2-7, so the J assignment may be wrong. The length of the CDR3 is 13 residues. Germline-derived CDR1 and CDR2 are SNHLY and FYNNEI. The DNA for the CDR3 is TGTGCCAGCAGAGGAGGGGAGGACTACGAGCAGTACTTC. This gives the protein CASRGGEDYEQYF.

This clonotype was counted a few times. The rearrangement links TRBV15 to TRBJ2-5; 8 bases match TRBD2. The CDR3 has 16 residues. Germline trimming cut 4 bases from V and 1 base from J; bases unmatched to any gene: 8. Germline V lookup: CDR1 LNHNV, CDR2 YYDKDF (reference sequence). The CDR3 coding sequence is TGTGCCACCAGCACGAGCGGGGGATGGATCCAAGAGACCCAGTACTTC. Amino acids: CATSTSGGWIQETQYF.

This clonotype was counted between two and nine times. The V gene is TRBV27, the J gene TRBJ2-7; D may correspond to TRBD1 or TRBD2 (5 bases each). This CDR3 is built from 15 residues. Trimming stripped 5 bases from V and 0 bases from J, with 14 bases between. Germline lookup yields CDR1 MNHEY and CDR2 SMNVEV (reference sequence). The CDR3: CASSGATADSYEQYF. The CDR3 DNA sequence: TGTGCCAGCAGTGGGGCGACAGCGGACTCCTACGAGCAGTACTTC.

This clonotype occurred a few times. The CDR3 loop reads CASSTTPSGLGTEAFF. In DNA, the CDR3 is TGCGCCAGCAGCACTACACCCTCGGGGCTCGGCACTGAAGCTTTCTTT. The chain combines TRBV5-1 with TRBJ1-1; possibly TRBD1 for D (5 bases). Germline V gives CDR1 SGHRS, CDR2 YFSETQ. V was trimmed by 4 bases and J by 4 bases, leaving 20 bases between them. The CDR3 extends over 16 amino acids.

The chain combines TRBV4-3 with TRBJ2-5; D not certain. In germline, CDR1 is LGHNA, CDR2 YSLEER. The CDR3 consists of 14 residues. Trimming took off 0 bases at V and 5 bases at J, with 10 bases between the two ends. The CDR3 sequence: CASSQETRKETQYF. The CDR3 nucleotides are TGCGCCAGCAGCCAAGAGACCAGGAAGGAGACCCAGTACTTC.

This chain joins TRBV29-1 and TRBJ2-7; maybe TRBD1 (5 bases). V lost 4 bases and J lost 1, with 14 bases in between. CDR3 size: 14 residues. Germline V gene data show CDR1 as SQVTM and CDR2 as ANQGSEA. The CDR3 sequence is CSVVTALGSYEQYF. The CDR3 DNA reads as TGCAGCGTTGTGACAGCCCTGGGGTCCTACGAGCAGTACTTC.

The V gene is TRBV20-1, the J gene TRBJ2-4; D perhaps matches TRBD2 (6 bases). The end of the DNA fits TRBJ2-7 better, so the J call may be wrong. The CDR3 has 12 amino acids. Germline lookup yields CDR1 DFQATT and CDR2 SNEGSKA (reference sequence). In DNA form, the CDR3 reads TGCAGTGCAACCGTGGGGGGCTACGAGCAGTACTTC. This codes for CSATVGGYEQYF.

This clonotype showed up just a few times. V and J are TRBV4-2 and TRBJ2-7; 8 nucleotides match TRBD1. The CDR3 is made up of 16 amino acids. Trimming took 0 bases from V and 3 from J; bases not matched to a gene: 7. Per the germline V gene, CDR1 is LGHNA and CDR2 is YNFKEQ. The CDR3 spells CASSQDITGGNYEQYF. The CDR3 nucleotides are TGTGCCAGCAGCCAAGATATAACAGGGGGAAACTACGAGCAGTACTTC.

The rearrangement uses TRBV11-2 and TRBJ1-2, with 8 nucleotides matching TRBD1. Germline V gene lookup returns CDR1 SGHAT and CDR2 FQNNGV. The V segment lost 5 bases and the J segment 4 bases; nucleotides outside the gene matches: 6. CDR3 length: 14 residues. DNA of the CDR3: TGTGCCAGCAGCATGACAGGGGCTCGCTATGGCTACACCTTC. It yields the protein CASSMTGARYGYTF.

In its sample, this clonotype was seen a few times. This rearrangement joins TRBV7-9 to TRBJ2-6, with D possibly TRBD2 on 5 matching bases. Trimming shortened V by 3 bases and J by 0 bases, and 9 bases separated the two germline ends. Germline-derived CDR1 and CDR2 are SEHNR and FQNEAQ (reference sequence). This CDR3 has 16 amino acids. CDR3 bases: TGTGCCAGCAGCTTGTACGGGAACTCTGGGGCCAACGTCCTGACTTTC. This sequence encodes CASSLYGNSGANVLTF.

Only a few counts were recorded for this clonotype. In DNA, the CDR3 is TGTGCCAGCAGAATGGAGGGAATGGGTAGTGAAAAACTGTTTTTT. Its protein product is CASRMEGMGSEKLFF. The chain recombines TRBV12-3 or TRBV12-4 with TRBJ1-4; D gene ambiguous. The CDR3 is made up of 15 amino acids. Trimming removed 6 bases from V and 7 bases from J, with 18 bases in between.

This clonotype was seen many times. The V call is TRBV6-5, the J call TRBJ2-1; TRBD1 aligns across 7 bases. CDR1 MNHEY and CDR2 SVGAGI come from the germline V gene. The length of the CDR3 is 14 residues. V lost 5 bases and J lost 5; bases outside the gene matches: 6. The CDR3 DNA reads as TGTGCCAGCAGTCCAAGGACAGGAAACAATGAGCAGTTCTTC. This translates into CASSPRTGNNEQFF.

The chain employs TRBV9 and TRBJ1-5, with a possible D match to TRBD1 (5 bases). From germline, CDR1 is SGDLS and CDR2 YYNGEE. Trimming took 4 bases from V and 7 from J, leaving 18 bases between them. The CDR3 runs to 15 residues. The CDR3 spells CASSPESGAGQPQHF. The CDR3 DNA is TGTGCCAGCAGCCCTGAGAGTGGGGCTGGACAGCCCCAGCATTTT.

The chain couples TRBV4-2 to TRBJ2-3; 9 bases fit TRBD1. Germline CDR1 LGHNA, CDR2 YNFKEQ. V trimming: 0 bases; J trimming: 5 bases; junction bases outside the gene matches: 12. The CDR3 spans 18 residues. Written as DNA, the CDR3 is TGTGCCAGCAGCCAAGATCCTCTACCGGGACAGGGAGAAGATACGCAGTATTTT. Translated, it gives CASSQDPLPGQGEDTQYF.

The V gene is TRBV7-2, the J gene TRBJ2-3; D not certain. V was cut by 2 bases and J by 4 bases, with 7 bases left in between. The CDR3 covers 13 residues. Germline V gene sequence: CDR1 SGHTA, CDR2 FQGNSA. The CDR3 DNA reads as TGTGCCAGCAGCTTATTTTCCCCAGATACGCAGTATTTT. Its protein product is CASSLFSPDTQYF.

The chain is built from TRBV13 and TRBJ2-3, with D hard to call. Trimming cost V 3 bases and J 6 bases, with 10 bases left between them. Looked up from germline, CDR1 is PRHDT and CDR2 is FYEKMQ (reference sequence). The CDR3 is 13 amino acids. CDR3 sequence: CASSFIRVDTQYF. As DNA, the CDR3 is TGTGCCAGCAGCTTCATTCGGGTTGATACGCAGTATTTT. Full variable domain (rest looked up from reference TRBV13 and TRBJ2-3): AAGVIQSPRHLIKEKRETATLKCYPIPRHDTVYWYQQGPGQDPQFLISFYEKMQSDKGSIPDRFSAQQFSDYHSELNMSSLELGDSALYFCASSFIRVDTQYFGPGTRLTVL.

The chain joins TRBV20-1 to TRBJ2-3; 7 bases line up with TRBD2. This CDR3 region has 15 residues. The germline gives CDR1 DFQATT, CDR2 SNEGSKA (reference sequence). V was pared by 5 bases and J by 0 bases, with 8 bases of the junction left unmatched. CDR3 amino acids: CSAGPASGSTDTQYF. The CDR3 nucleotides are TGCAGTGCTGGACCGGCTAGCGGAAGCACAGATACGCAGTATTTT.